This T cell receptor (beta chain) was identified during a study of cytomegalovirus exposure and HLA in healthy donors. 13 Jbeta primers and 60 Vbeta primers were used for the PCR. Using immunoSEQ multiplex PCR, the repertoire was profiled, and TCRdb retains in-frame clones only, with some absent. The table shows 150,000 to 200,000 clones, with roughly 79% occurring only once. At sampling all donors were nominally healthy, likely with unrecorded immune exposures. CDR1 is SQVTM and CDR2 is ANQGSEA in the germline V gene. The CDR3 has 14 amino acids. V was cut by 3 bases and J by 7 bases, with 18 bases left in between.

The source is a woman in her thirties in good health and CMV-seropositive. Sequencing was performed on PBMCs. The chain links TRBV29-1 to TRBJ2-5; possibly TRBD2 for D (6 bases). The CDR3 sequence is CSVEVAEWRGTQYF. CDR3 DNA sequence: TGCAGCGTTGAGGTAGCGGAATGGCGAGGGACCCAGTACTTC.